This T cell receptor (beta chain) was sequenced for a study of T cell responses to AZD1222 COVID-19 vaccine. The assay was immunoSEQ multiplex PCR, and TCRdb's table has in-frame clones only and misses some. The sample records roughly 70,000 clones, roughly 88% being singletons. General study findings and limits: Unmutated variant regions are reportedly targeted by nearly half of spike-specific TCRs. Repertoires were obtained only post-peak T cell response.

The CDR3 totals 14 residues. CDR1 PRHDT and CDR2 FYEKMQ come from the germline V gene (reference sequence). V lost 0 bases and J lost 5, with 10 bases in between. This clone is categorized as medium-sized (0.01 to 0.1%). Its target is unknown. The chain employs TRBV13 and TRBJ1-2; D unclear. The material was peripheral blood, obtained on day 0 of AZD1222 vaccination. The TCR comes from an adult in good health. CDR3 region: CASSLGTDLYGYTF. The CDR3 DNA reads TGTGCCAGCAGCTTAGGGACGGATTTATATGGCTACACCTTC.